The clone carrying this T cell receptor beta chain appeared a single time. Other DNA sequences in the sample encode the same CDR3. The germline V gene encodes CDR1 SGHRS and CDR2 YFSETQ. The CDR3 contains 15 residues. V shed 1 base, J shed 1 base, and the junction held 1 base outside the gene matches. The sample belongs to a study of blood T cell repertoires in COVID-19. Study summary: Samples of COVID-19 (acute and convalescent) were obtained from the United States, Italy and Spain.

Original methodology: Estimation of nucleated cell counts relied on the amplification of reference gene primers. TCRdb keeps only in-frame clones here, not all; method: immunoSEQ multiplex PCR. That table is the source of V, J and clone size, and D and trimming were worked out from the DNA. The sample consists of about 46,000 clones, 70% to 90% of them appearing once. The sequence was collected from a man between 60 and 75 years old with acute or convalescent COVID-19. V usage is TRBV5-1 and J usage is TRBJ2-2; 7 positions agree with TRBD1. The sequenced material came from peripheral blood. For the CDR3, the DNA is TGCGCCAGCAGCTTGAGGACAGGGAACACCGGGGAGCTGTTTTTT. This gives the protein CASSLRTGNTGELFF.